These 32 T cell receptor beta chains share one sample of origin, sequenced in a study of T cells in Graves' hyperthyroidism and ophthalmopathy. RNA transcripts were the template for amplifying TCR beta CDR3 regions. First-round RT-PCR of the TCR CDR3 relied on the HTBI primer set. Each CDR3 protein gets one entry after TCRdb re-called the multiplex PCR reads with MiXCR. This sample carries about 400,000 distinct CDR3 sequences, less than 20% of them seen once, and the ten largest clones take around 14%. The sample comprised blood. The source is a woman aged 18 to 35 with Graves' hyperthyroidism.

A few counts support this clonotype. The gene calls are TRBV7-6 and TRBJ2-1; 10 positions agree with TRBD2. The length of the CDR3 is 15 residues. V shed 5 bases, J shed 7 bases, and the junction held 8 bases outside the gene matches. The V gene's germline CDR1 is SGHVS and CDR2 FNYEAQ. CDR3 loop: CASSLQRGGQNEQFF. In nucleotides, the CDR3 is TGTGCCAGCAGCCTTCAGCGGGGGGGCCAGAATGAGCAGTTCTTC.

This clonotype was picked up many times. The chain combines TRBV5-6 with TRBJ2-3; 7 bases align to TRBD2. The CDR3 loop spans 18 amino acids. CDR1 is SGHDT and CDR2 is YYEEEE in the germline V gene. After removal of 4 bases from V and 3 bases from J, the junction contained 17 bases not matched to a gene. The CDR3: CASSGPLTSVGFTDTQYF. The CDR3 region has the DNA TGTGCCAGCAGCGGCCCCTTAACTAGCGTAGGTTTTACAGATACGCAGTATTTT.

This clonotype was counted at least ten times. The chain uses TRBV18 and TRBJ2-7, with D tentatively TRBD2 (6 bases). The length of the CDR3 is 16 residues. Germline V gives CDR1 KGHSH, CDR2 LQKENI. Trimming took 3 bases from V and 2 from J, leaving 17 bases between them. The DNA for the CDR3 is TGTGCCAGCTCACCCCTGACTAGAGATCGGGCCTACGAGCAGTACTTC. This translates into CASSPLTRDRAYEQYF.

This clonotype was recorded a few times. This chain uses TRBV2 with TRBJ2-2, with D unclear. Germline V lookup: CDR1 SNHLY, CDR2 FYNNEI. The ends were cut back, 6 bases at V and 0 bases at J, with 8 bases in the middle. This CDR3 comprises 14 residues. The CDR3 bases are TGTGCCAGCAGGCCCGGATCGAACACCGGGGAGCTGTTTTTT. This codes for CASRPGSNTGELFF.

This clonotype occurred many times. The chain uses TRBV5-5 and TRBJ1-1; D is possibly TRBD1 (5 bases). V lost 4 bases and J lost 0, with 16 bases in between. CDR1 is SGHKS and CDR2 is YYEKEE in the germline V gene (reference sequence). The CDR3 spans 16 residues. CDR3 residues: CASSRGRGNLNTEAFF. The DNA of the CDR3 is TGTGCCAGCAGCCGGGGACGGGGGAACCTGAACACTGAAGCTTTCTTT.

The rearrangement uses TRBV3-1 and TRBJ1-5, with 9 bases matching TRBD1. The V and J ends lost 4 bases and 6 bases, in that order; junction bases with no gene match: 7. CDR1 and CDR2 from the germline V gene are LGHDT and YNNKEL (reference sequence). This CDR3 comprises 15 residues. CDR3 loop: CASSRSGQGIQPQHF. CDR3 nucleotide sequence: TGTGCCAGCAGCCGCTCGGGACAGGGTATTCAGCCCCAGCATTTT.

This clonotype has a count of ten or more. CDR3 DNA: TGCAGTGCTAGTTCCCGGAGTAGCGCGGCAGATACGCAGTATTTT. Amino acids: CSASSRSSAADTQYF. V gene TRBV20-1 combines with J gene TRBJ2-3; D is perhaps TRBD2 (5 bases). Looked up from germline, CDR1 is DFQATT and CDR2 is SNEGSKA (reference sequence). This CDR3 is 15 amino acids long. Trimming cost V 3 bases and J 4 bases, with 17 bases left between them.

This clonotype was counted between two and nine times. V is TRBV20-1 and J is TRBJ1-6, with 7 bases aligning to TRBD1. CDR3 size: 13 residues. CDR1 DFQATT and CDR2 SNEGSKA come from the germline V gene (reference sequence). The CDR3 here is CSHIRQGGSPLHF. DNA for the CDR3: TGCAGCCATATCAGACAGGGCGGGTCACCCCTCCACTTT.

The V call is TRBV6-6, the J call TRBJ2-1; D possibly corresponds to TRBD2 (5 bases). CDR1 and CDR2 from the germline V gene are MNHNY and SVGAGI (reference sequence). This CDR3 spans 14 amino acids. Trimming shortened V by 0 bases and J by 4 bases, and 7 bases separated the two germline ends. DNA of the CDR3: TGTGCCAGCAGTTACTCTAGCGATTACAATGAGCAGTTCTTC. Amino acid sequence: CASSYSSDYNEQFF.

The chain joins TRBV29-1 to TRBJ1-1, with D uncertain. The CDR3 is made up of 12 amino acids. Deletions cut 0 bases from V and 5 bases from J, with 7 bases between. CDR1 and CDR2 from the germline V gene are SQVTM and ANQGSEA. CDR3 amino acids: CSVEDTLTEAFF. CDR3 nucleotides: TGCAGCGTTGAAGATACACTGACTGAAGCTTTCTTT.

This clonotype has a count of ten or more. V is TRBV29-1 and J is TRBJ2-3, with TRBD1 matching over 10 bases. This CDR3 has 19 residues. The V gene's germline CDR1 is SQVTM and CDR2 ANQGSEA. V trimming: 1 base; J trimming: 0 bases; junction bases outside the gene matches: 13. CDR3 region: CSVEGLPGQGRGSTDTQYF. CDR3 in DNA: TGCAGCGTTGAAGGATTACCGGGACAGGGGCGGGGAAGCACAGATACGCAGTATTTT.

This clonotype has just a few counts. The chain has TRBV14 and TRBJ2-2; D unclear. The CDR3 sequence is 18 residues long. V gave up 0 bases and J gave up 5 bases, with 19 bases separating them. Germline CDR1 SGHDN, CDR2 FVKESK. The CDR3 DNA is TGTGCCAGCAGCCAAGATACCCTGTCACCTTTTCGAACCGGGGAGCTGTTTTTT. Amino acids: CASSQDTLSPFRTGELFF.

This clonotype has just a few counts. The chain has TRBV9 and TRBJ2-3; the D gene is possibly TRBD2 (5 bases). The CDR3 contains 14 residues. Trimming stripped 0 bases from V and 2 bases from J, with 7 bases between. Germline V gives CDR1 SGDLS, CDR2 YYNGEE. CDR3 sequence (DNA): TGTGCCAGCAGCGTAGCGGGAAACACAGATACGCAGTATTTT. Amino acid sequence: CASSVAGNTDTQYF.

About this clonotype itself: A much larger clone differs from this one at a single base, so this may be a read error. V is TRBV11-3 and J is TRBJ2-1; D not resolved. In germline, CDR1 is SGHNT, CDR2 YENEEA. The CDR3 is 15 amino acids. V dropped 2 bases and J dropped 5 bases, with 13 bases sitting between them. The CDR3 reads CASSLWYSQDNEQFF. For the CDR3, the DNA is TGTGCCAGCAGCTTATGGTACAGCCAAGACAATGAGCAGTTCTTC.

This clonotype has a handful of counts. J is TRBJ2-6 and V is TRBV7-9; 9 bases agree with TRBD2. V shed 3 bases, J shed 2 bases, and the junction held 2 bases outside the gene matches. Germline-derived CDR1 and CDR2 are SEHNR and FQNEAQ (reference sequence). This CDR3 spans 16 amino acids. As DNA, the CDR3 is TGTGCCAGCAGCTTTAGCGGGAGCACTGGGGCCAACGTCCTGACTTTC. Its translation is CASSFSGSTGANVLTF.

Many counts were recorded for this clonotype. J is TRBJ1-2 and V is TRBV20-1; D unclear. Trimming shortened V by 0 bases and J by 1 base, and 12 bases separated the two germline ends. The CDR3 extends over 15 amino acids. Germline CDR1 reads DFQATT; CDR2 reads SNEGSKA (reference sequence). CDR3 loop: CSARDQRAINYGYTF. CDR3 bases: TGCAGTGCTAGAGATCAGCGGGCGATTAACTATGGCTACACCTTC.

This clonotype was picked up many times. The chain combines TRBV27 with TRBJ2-7; D possibly corresponds to TRBD2 (6 bases). V lost 2 bases and J 4 bases, leaving 15 bases between the germline ends. The germline CDR1 and CDR2 sequences are MNHEY and SMNVEV (reference sequence). The CDR3 length is 15 residues. The CDR3 coding sequence is TGTGCCAGCAGTTTAACCGGGACTGGGGTTTACGAGCAGTACTTC. Amino acid sequence: CASSLTGTGVYEQYF.

The chain has TRBV15 and TRBJ2-1; TRBD1 matches at 7 bases. With V trimmed by 0 bases and J by 4 bases, 6 bases remained unmatched. Germline CDR1 is LNHNV and CDR2 is YYDKDF (reference sequence). The CDR3 extends over 16 amino acids. DNA for the CDR3: TGTGCCACCAGCAGAGAACCAGACAGGGCGTACAATGAGCAGTTCTTC. Translation gives CATSREPDRAYNEQFF.

This clonotype was counted between two and nine times. This sequence joins TRBV12-3 or TRBV12-4 and TRBJ2-7; 8 nucleotides line up with TRBD1. The V segment lost 6 bases and the J segment 5 bases; nucleotides outside the gene matches: 9. The CDR3 sequence is 14 residues long. The chain's CDR3 is CASSSGQVVDEQYF. CDR3 bases: TGTGCCAGCAGCTCGGGACAGGTCGTCGACGAGCAGTACTTC.

The rearrangement joins TRBV14 to TRBJ2-5; 8 positions agree with TRBD1. Losses at the gene ends were 4 bases for V and 6 bases for J; bases not matched to a gene: 7. The CDR3 covers 14 residues. The germline V gene encodes CDR1 SGHDN and CDR2 FVKESK. In DNA, the CDR3 is TGTGCCAGCAGCCGCCGACAGGGGACAAAGACCCAGTACTTC. This codes for CASSRRQGTKTQYF.

This clonotype appeared once. This chain links TRBV2 with TRBJ2-7; possibly TRBD1 for D (5 bases). The germline V and J ends were trimmed by 8 bases and 9 bases, with 17 bases remaining between them. Per germline, CDR1 SNHLY and CDR2 FYNNEI. This CDR3 region has 12 residues. In DNA form, the CDR3 reads TGTGCCAGCGCGGCAGGGCCGCACGTGCAGTACTTC. It is translated as CASAAGPHVQYF.

This clonotype was recorded at least ten times. V gene TRBV5-5 combines with J gene TRBJ2-1; D is ambiguous. CDR1 is SGHKS, CDR2 YYEKEE, per germline (reference sequence). The CDR3 spans 15 residues. V lost 2 bases, J lost 5 bases, and 14 bases lay in between. CDR3: CASSLYWPPDNEQFF. CDR3 bases: TGTGCCAGCAGCTTATATTGGCCGCCCGACAATGAGCAGTTCTTC.

The chain joins TRBV10-3 to TRBJ1-2, with a weak D call TRBD1 (5 bases). The germline V gene has CDR1 ENHRY and CDR2 SYGVKD. V dropped 5 bases and J dropped 4 bases, with 17 bases sitting between them. This CDR3 has 15 residues. CDR3 bases: TGTGCCATCAGTATTCCCCGGGGCAGGATCTATGGCTACACCTTC. Its protein is CAISIPRGRIYGYTF.

J is TRBJ1-1 and V is TRBV29-1; tentatively, D is TRBD1 (5 bases). CDR3 length: 16 residues. The germline V gene has CDR1 SQVTM and CDR2 ANQGSEA. V lost 0 bases and J 1 base, leaving 15 bases between the germline ends. As DNA, the CDR3 is TGCAGCGTTGAAGATGACCTCAGGGTAGGGAACACTGAAGCTTTCTTT. Residues: CSVEDDLRVGNTEAFF.

This clonotype has ten or more counts. The chain uses TRBV12-3 or TRBV12-4 and TRBJ2-5; 10 bases align to TRBD2. This CDR3 has 17 amino acids. The V segment lost 5 bases and the J segment 2 bases; nucleotides outside the gene matches: 11. The CDR3 loop is CASSPRLAGGWQETQYF. In DNA, the CDR3 is TGTGCCAGCAGTCCCCGATTAGCGGGAGGTTGGCAAGAGACCCAGTACTTC.

V gene TRBV20-1 combines with J gene TRBJ2-1, with TRBD2 identical over 12 bases. The CDR3 runs to 14 residues. The V gene's germline CDR1 is DFQATT and CDR2 SNEGSKA (reference sequence). Unmatched junction bases numbered 9, after V lost 5 bases and J lost 10 bases. CDR3 in DNA: TGCAGTGCTGGTTTGGGACTAGCGGGCCGGGAGCAGTTCTTC. It encodes CSAGLGLAGREQFF.

This chain joins TRBV6-5 and TRBJ2-7; D is undetermined. In germline, CDR1 is MNHEY, CDR2 SVGAGI. CDR3 length: 15 amino acids. V gave up 0 bases and J gave up 0 bases, with 9 bases separating them. The CDR3 reads CASSYSSWVSYEQYF. DNA of the CDR3: TGTGCCAGCAGTTACTCGAGCTGGGTCTCCTACGAGCAGTACTTC.

V gene TRBV24-1 combines with J gene TRBJ2-3; no reliable D call. The V end lost 1 base, the J end lost 0 bases, and 10 bases lay between the germline ends. The germline gives CDR1 KGHDR, CDR2 SFDVKD. The CDR3 has 16 amino acids. The CDR3: CATSDLSSLSTDTQYF. In DNA, the CDR3 is TGTGCCACCAGTGATTTATCGTCGCTAAGCACAGATACGCAGTATTTT.

This clonotype was recorded many times. The gene calls are TRBV29-1 and TRBJ2-1; possible D gene TRBD1, 6 bases. The length of the CDR3 is 12 residues. V lost 5 bases and J lost 5, with 10 bases in between. Germline loops: CDR1 SQVTM, CDR2 ANQGSEA. CDR3 protein: CSVWTANNEQFF. The CDR3 nucleotides read TGCAGCGTTTGGACAGCAAACAATGAGCAGTTCTTC.

V is TRBV19 and J is TRBJ2-5, with D tentatively TRBD2 (5 bases). Germline V gene data show CDR1 as LNHDA and CDR2 as SQIVND (reference sequence). V gave up 4 bases and J gave up 4 bases, with 16 bases separating them. The CDR3 covers 15 residues. The CDR3, as DNA: TGTGCCAGTAGTACCTTACCACTCGGGGTAGAGACCCAGTACTTC. It yields the protein CASSTLPLGVETQYF.

The V call is TRBV3-1, the J call TRBJ1-4; no definite D call. This CDR3 comprises 17 residues. The V gene lost 1 base and the J gene lost 8 bases, with 20 bases spanning the gap. Germline V gene lookup returns CDR1 LGHDT and CDR2 YNNKEL (reference sequence). DNA of the CDR3: TGTGCCAGCAGCCAAGGGGGTACCGATAGCAAACCGGAAAAACTGTTTTTT. The encoded protein is CASSQGGTDSKPEKLFF.

The chain carries TRBV18 and TRBJ2-1; 9 nucleotides align to TRBD2. The germline CDR1 and CDR2 sequences are KGHSH and LQKENI. Trimming removed 2 bases from V and 8 bases from J; junction bases left unmatched: 10. This CDR3 is built from 16 residues. CDR3 nucleotide sequence: TGTGCCAGCTCACCAAGGTCGGGACTAGCACTCGATGAGCAGTTCTTC. Amino acid sequence: CASSPRSGLALDEQFF.